Below are 15 T cell receptor beta chains sequenced from a single sample in a study of CD8 T cells in Susac syndrome. Reverse transcription of roughly 0.5 to 1 ug RNA was carried out with random hexamers. TCRdb called the immunoSEQ multiplex PCR reads again in MiXCR, with one record for every CDR3 protein. The sample consists of about 300,000 distinct CDR3 sequences, 70% to 90% of them appearing once. The sequencing sample was made of CD8+ T cells from PBMCs. The receptors stem from a human donor with multiple sclerosis.

The genes are TRBV6-5 and TRBJ2-7; possibly TRBD1 for D (5 bases). V was cut by 0 bases and J by 2 bases, with 8 bases left in between. CDR1 is MNHEY, CDR2 SVGAGI, per germline. The CDR3 totals 14 residues. The CDR3 spells CASSYSRAAYEQYF. In DNA form, the CDR3 reads TGTGCCAGCAGTTACTCCAGGGCAGCCTACGAGCAGTACTTC.

The J gene is TRBJ1-1, the V gene TRBV6-2 or TRBV6-3; TRBD1 might be the D (5 bases). The CDR3 spans 13 residues. Trimming took 8 bases from V and 4 from J, leaving 14 bases between them. Germline CDR1 reads MNHEY; CDR2 reads SVGEGT. The CDR3 bases are TGTGCCAGCGGGGACCTTGCGGGCACTGAAGCTTTCTTT. Its protein is CASGDLAGTEAFF.

The rearrangement links TRBV6-5 to TRBJ1-2; D might be TRBD1 (6 bases). The CDR3 totals 15 residues. Trimming removed 0 bases from V and 6 bases from J, with 14 bases in between. Germline assignment: CDR1 MNHEY and CDR2 SVGAGI. The CDR3 coding sequence is TGTGCCAGCAGTTACTCCCGGGACATCTGGAATGGCTACACCTTC. It encodes CASSYSRDIWNGYTF.

This chain connects TRBV20-1 to TRBJ2-1; D call uncertain. CDR1 DFQATT and CDR2 SNEGSKA come from the germline V gene (reference sequence). This CDR3 is 12 amino acids long. Trimming shortened V by 0 bases and J by 7 bases, and 7 bases separated the two germline ends. CDR3 loop: CSARDEMNEQFF. The CDR3 DNA is TGCAGTGCTAGAGACGAAATGAATGAGCAGTTCTTC.

This clonotype came up a few times. This sequence joins TRBV28 and TRBJ2-1; TRBD1 or TRBD2 may be the D gene (5 bases each). Per the germline V gene, CDR1 is MDHEN and CDR2 is SYDVKM. V was shortened by 3 bases and J by 3 bases, with 15 bases between the two germline ends. The CDR3 extends over 16 amino acids. CDR3 sequence: CASSLGVGGNYNEQFF. The CDR3 DNA reads as TGTGCCAGCAGTTTGGGGGTAGGAGGTAACTACAATGAGCAGTTCTTC.

Comment on this clonotype: The junction differs from germline at one of its ends, possibly a read error. V usage is TRBV30 and J usage is TRBJ2-2; 13 bases fit TRBD2. The CDR3 totals 14 residues. Germline-derived CDR1 and CDR2 are GTSNPN and SVGIG (reference sequence). The CDR3 nucleotides are TGTGCCTGGAGTGGTGACGATATACTAGCGGGAGGGGTTTTT. It is translated as CAWSGDDILAGGVF. Variable domain in full (rest from reference TRBV30 and TRBJ2-2): SQTIHQWPATLVQPVGSPLSLECTVEGTSNPNLYWYRQAAGRGLQLLFYSVGIGQISSEVPQNLSASRPQDRQFILSSKKLLLSDSGFYLCAWSGDDILAGGVFGEGSRLTVL.

V and J are TRBV12-3 or TRBV12-4 and TRBJ2-2; 7 nucleotides align to TRBD2. V lost 4 bases, J lost 3 bases, and 17 bases stayed unmatched. The CDR3 has 19 amino acids. The CDR3 DNA reads as TGTGCCAGCAGTTCCCCGGGGGACTATCGAAAATCCTACACCGGGGAGCTGTTTTTT. This codes for CASSSPGDYRKSYTGELFF.

The genes are TRBV27 and TRBJ2-7, with 9 bases that match TRBD1. This CDR3 spans 17 amino acids. The J segment lost 1 base and the V segment lost 2 bases, leaving 9 bases of the junction unmatched. The germline CDR1 and CDR2 sequences are MNHEY and SMNVEV (reference sequence). CDR3 sequence reads: CASSLLPGQGLSYEQYF. CDR3 nucleotide sequence: TGTGCCAGCAGTTTACTTCCCGGACAGGGGCTTTCCTACGAGCAGTACTTC.

J is TRBJ2-3 and V is TRBV10-3; 16 bases agree with TRBD2. CDR3 size: 16 residues. Trimming took 5 bases from V and 4 from J; bases not matched to a gene: 3. CDR1 and CDR2 from the germline V gene are ENHRY and SYGVKD. In DNA, the CDR3 is TGTGCCATCAGTCGGGGACTAGCGGGAGGGCCAGATACGCAGTATTTT. The encoded protein is CAISRGLAGGPDTQYF.

The J gene is TRBJ2-1, the V gene TRBV7-2; 10 bases line up with TRBD2. Germline V gene data show CDR1 as SGHTA and CDR2 as FQGNSA. The CDR3 contains 17 residues. Trimming cost V 2 bases and J 8 bases; bases outside gene matches: 12. The CDR3 DNA reads as TGTGCCAGCAGCTTATTAGTGGGGACTAGCGAATTCGATGAGCAGTTCTTC. This codes for CASSLLVGTSEFDEQFF.

This rearrangement joins TRBV6-5 to TRBJ2-3; possibly TRBD2 for D (6 bases). CDR3 length: 16 residues. The germline gives CDR1 MNHEY, CDR2 SVGAGI. Between the trimmed V and J ends, which lost 2 bases and 5 bases, there was a span of 17 bases. CDR3 loop: CASSYNGRRARDTQYF. The CDR3 nucleotides are TGTGCCAGCAGTTACAACGGACGGAGGGCCAGAGATACGCAGTATTTT.

The gene calls are TRBV6-1 and TRBJ2-7; 15 positions match TRBD2. The CDR3 is 18 residues long. Unmatched junction bases numbered 9, after V lost 4 bases and J lost 2 bases. Germline V gene sequence: CDR1 MNHNS, CDR2 SASEGT. CDR3 nucleotide sequence: TGTGCCAGCAGTGGGAGGGGACTAGCGGGAGGAACCCCCTACGAGCAGTACTTC. Translated, it gives CASSGRGLAGGTPYEQYF.

The chain recombines TRBV7-9 with TRBJ1-2; D not certain. The germline V gene has CDR1 SEHNR and CDR2 FQNEAQ (reference sequence). The CDR3 is 14 amino acids. V was trimmed by 8 bases and J by 1 base, leaving 14 bases between them. The CDR3 region is CASLRAGNNYGYTF. DNA of the CDR3: TGTGCCAGCTTAAGGGCGGGGAATAACTATGGCTACACCTTC.

As DNA, the CDR3 is TGTGCCAGCAGTTTATGGGCCGGGGAGCTGTTTTTT. Translation: CASSLWAGELFF. The V gene is TRBV28, the J gene TRBJ2-2; no definite D call. V dropped 0 bases and J dropped 6 bases, with 2 bases sitting between them. The germline gives CDR1 MDHEN, CDR2 SYDVKM. The CDR3 loop spans 12 amino acids. Drawing the rest from reference TRBV28 and TRBJ2-2, the complete variable domain is DVKVTQSSRYLVKRTGEKVFLECVQDMDHENMFWYRQDPGLGLRLIYFSYDVKMKEKGDIPEGYSVSREKKERFSLILESASTNQTSMYLCASSLWAGELFFGEGSRLTVL.

The rearrangement joins TRBV27 to TRBJ2-2, with D hard to call. Germline-derived CDR1 and CDR2 are MNHEY and SMNVEV (reference sequence). With 3 bases removed from V and 5 bases from J, the gap between germline ends came to 10 bases. CDR3 length equals 14 residues. CDR3 coding DNA: TGTGCCAGCAGTTTTGATTGGGAAACCGGGGAGCTGTTTTTT. It translates to CASSFDWETGELFF.